Sequencing of this T cell receptor (beta chain) was carried out in a study of Graves' ophthalmopathy and Graves' hyperthyroidism. As for the study in general: Where ophthalmopathy was absent within 18 months of follow-up, hyperthyroidism was stable. Study observations and caveats: Using a 13-signature model, the authors split ophthalmopathy from stable hyperthyroidism, with roughly 91% sensitivity and 70% to 83% specificity. The model predicted progression of ophthalmopathy with a sensitivity of roughly 70%, and its specificity was 72% to 85%.

Other autoimmune diseases, uncontrolled infections, pregnancy or lactation led to the exclusion of patients. As the template, RNA transcripts were used to amplify TCR beta CDR3 regions. HTBI primers were used in a first-round RT-PCR, which preceded a second-round multiplex PCR. In TCRdb, the multiplex PCR reads were re-called with MiXCR into one record per CDR3 protein. The table includes over a million distinct CDR3 sequences, about 38% detected once. The CDR3 loop spans 13 amino acids. V trimming: 6 bases; J trimming: 3 bases; junction bases outside the gene matches: 6. The germline V gene encodes CDR1 SQVTM and CDR2 ANQGSEA. Notes on this clonotype: The target antigen is unknown.

The chain joins TRBV29-1 to TRBJ2-7; TRBD1 matches 9 bases. The TCR sequence derives from an adult man with Graves' hyperthyroidism. Input material: peripheral blood or thyroid tissue (not recorded which). CDR3 residues: CSVLRTGVYEQYF. CDR3 in DNA: TGCAGCGTGCTCAGGACAGGGGTCTACGAGCAGTACTTC.